This T cell receptor beta chain was sequenced in a study of blood T cells in healthy people across ages. The second PCR ran about 7 to 12 cycles with a sample-barcoded 5' primer and J-beta primers. TCRdb re-called the 5' RACE reads through MiXCR, storing one row per CDR3 protein. The repertoire consists of approximately 900,000 distinct CDR3 sequences, with about 29% occurring once and the leading ten covering about a tenth. This clonotype has just one count. The antigen is unknown. Findings of the study overall: Changes seen in expanded clonotypes were possibly confounded by donor CMV status left unknown.

Healthy individuals of Caucasian origin from Russia, aged 6 to 90, served as donors. This same sample was also taken into another study, of T cells of mothers and their children.

The sequence derives from a woman aged 40 to 50 in good health. The source material was blood.

The CDR3 bases are TGTGCCAGCAGTGAAGACCTGGGGGCCAAAAACATTCAGTACTTC. Amino acid sequence: CASSEDLGAKNIQYF. The rearrangement joins TRBV2 to TRBJ2-4; no reliable D call. The CDR3 contains 15 residues. V was pared by 1 base and J by 1 base, with 8 bases between. CDR1 and CDR2 from the germline V gene are SNHLY and FYNNEI.